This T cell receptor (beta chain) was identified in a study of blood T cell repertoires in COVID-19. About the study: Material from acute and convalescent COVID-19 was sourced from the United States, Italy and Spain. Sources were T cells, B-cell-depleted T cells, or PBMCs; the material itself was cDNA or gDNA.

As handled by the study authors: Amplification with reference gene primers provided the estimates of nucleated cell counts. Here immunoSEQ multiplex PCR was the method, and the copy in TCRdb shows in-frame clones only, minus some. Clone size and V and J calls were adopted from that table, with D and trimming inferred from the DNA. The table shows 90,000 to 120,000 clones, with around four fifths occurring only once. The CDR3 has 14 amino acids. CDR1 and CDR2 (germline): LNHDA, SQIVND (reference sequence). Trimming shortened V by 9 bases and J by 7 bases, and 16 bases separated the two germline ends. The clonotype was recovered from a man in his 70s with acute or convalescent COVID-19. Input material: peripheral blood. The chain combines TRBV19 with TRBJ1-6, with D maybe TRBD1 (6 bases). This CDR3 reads CASKPRGENSPLHF. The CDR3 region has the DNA TGTGCCAGCAAACCCAGGGGCGAGAATTCACCCCTCCACTTT.